Listed below are T cell receptor beta chains from one sample, sequenced in a study of blood T cell repertoires in COVID-19. Clones were read by immunoSEQ multiplex PCR, and TCRdb kept only the in-frame ones, dropping some. The sample consists of 150,000 to 200,000 clones, 84% of them appearing once. Sequencing used peripheral blood. The source is a woman in her sixties or seventies with COVID-19, enrolled during active disease. CDR3s include the opening cysteine and the closing phenylalanine or tryptophan. D genes are given only for firm matches. Clone size is stated in some rows and not others, as once, few, many or a class when expanded.

V,size,J,D,CDR3,DNA
TRBV6-1,.,TRBJ1-5,.,CASSEREYQPQHF,TGTGCCAGCAGTGAGAGGGAGTATCAGCCCCAGCATTTT
TRBV27,.,TRBJ2-1,TRBD2,CASSSKAGGDEQFF,TGTGCCAGCAGTTCAAAAGCGGGAGGCGACGAGCAGTTCTTC
TRBV29-1,.,TRBJ2-4,TRBD2,CSVEDLAGGPVIQYF,TGCAGCGTTGAAGATCTAGCGGGAGGGCCGGTCATTCAGTACTTC
TRBV6-5,.,TRBJ1-5,.,CASRRSINQPQHF,TGTGCCAGCAGGCGGAGTATCAATCAGCCCCAGCATTTT
TRBV10-3,.,TRBJ2-7,TRBD1,CAITQGQGRDEQYF,TGTGCCATCACCCAGGGACAGGGAAGAGACGAGCAGTACTTC
TRBV28,.,TRBJ1-5,.,CATELTGPQHF,TGTGCCACCGAACTTACAGGTCCCCAGCATTTT
TRBV5-1,.,TRBJ1-4,TRBD1,CASSPDRVGEKLFF,TGCGCCAGCAGCCCGGACAGGGTAGGCGAAAAACTGTTTTTT
TRBV28,.,TRBJ1-4,TRBD1,CASRFVRDRDNEKLFF,TGTGCCAGCAGGTTCGTCCGGGACAGGGATAATGAAAAACTGTTTTTT
TRBV18,.,TRBJ1-5,.,CASSPSSRGGSNQPQHF,TGTGCCAGCTCACCCTCTTCAAGGGGGGGTAGCAATCAGCCCCAGCATTTT
TRBV11-2,.,TRBJ1-6,.,CASRRYDRLNSPLHF,TGTGCCAGCAGGAGATATGACAGGCTAAATTCACCCCTCCACTTT
TRBV6-5,once,TRBJ1-1,.,CASIKGRTNTEAFF,TGTGCCAGCATCAAGGGGAGGACTAACACTGAAGCTTTCTTT
TRBV18,once,TRBJ1-6,.,CASSPGASPLHF,TGTGCCAGCTCACCAGGGGCGTCACCCCTCCACTTT
TRBV11-2,.,TRBJ2-7,TRBD2,CASSSRSGGNEQYF,TGTGCCAGCAGCTCGAGGTCGGGGGGGAACGAGCAGTACTTC
TRBV15,.,TRBJ2-5,.,CATSRREEETQYF,TGTGCCACCAGCAGACGCGAGGAAGAGACCCAGTACTTC
TRBV30,.,TRBJ1-2,TRBD1,CAWPQGGYPFDGYTF,TGTGCCTGGCCACAGGGGGGGTATCCTTTCGATGGCTACACCTTC
TRBV14,.,TRBJ2-1,TRBD1,CASSRPGTGRYNEQFF,TGTGCCAGCAGCAGGCCCGGGACAGGCCGCTACAATGAGCAGTTCTTC
TRBV19,.,TRBJ1-6,.,CASSISTGPGPLHF,TGTGCCAGTAGTATTTCAACAGGGCCGGGACCCCTCCACTTT
TRBV28,few,TRBJ1-1,.,CASSIDRSEGTEAFF,TGTGCCAGCAGTATCGACAGGTCCGAGGGGACTGAAGCTTTCTTT
TRBV5-1,.,TRBJ1-4,.,CASSPGFNEKLFF,TGCGCCAGCAGCCCGGGGTTTAATGAAAAACTGTTTTTT
TRBV6-1,.,TRBJ1-2,TRBD1,CASSEWGQAPSGYTF,TGTGCCAGCAGTGAATGGGGACAGGCCCCTTCCGGCTACACCTTC
TRBV6-1,.,TRBJ2-4,TRBD2,CASSVHSGKGSKNIQYF,TGTGCCAGCAGTGTGCACAGCGGGAAAGGATCCAAAAACATTCAGTACTTC
TRBV11-1,.,TRBJ1-1,TRBD1,CASSLGQAGTEAFF,TGTGCCAGCAGTTTGGGACAGGCGGGCACTGAAGCTTTCTTT
TRBV2,.,TRBJ1-1,.,CASSAEQGTEAFF,TGTGCCAGCAGCGCGGAGCAGGGCACTGAAGCTTTCTTT
TRBV7-9,.,TRBJ2-1,TRBD2,CASSDRALAGGNEQFF,TGTGCCAGCAGCGACAGAGCGCTAGCGGGAGGTAATGAGCAGTTCTTC
TRBV15,.,TRBJ1-2,TRBD1,CATSSGTGVYGYTF,TGTGCCACCAGCAGCGGGACAGGGGTATATGGCTACACCTTC
TRBV3-1/TRBV3-2,.,TRBJ2-3,.,CASSQEVGSGDTQYF,TGTGCCAGCAGCCAAGAGGTGGGGAGCGGAGATACGCAGTATTTT
TRBV9,.,TRBJ1-1,.,CASSRQENTEAFF,TGTGCCAGCAGCCGACAGGAGAACACTGAAGCTTTCTTT
TRBV10-3,.,TRBJ1-5,.,CAISESVGPANQPQHF,TGTGCCATCAGTGAGTCGGTCGGTCCTGCTAATCAGCCCCAGCATTTT
TRBV27,.,TRBJ2-2,TRBD2,CASSPGLAGGPTGELFF,TGTGCCAGCAGTCCGGGACTAGCGGGGGGGCCCACCGGGGAGCTGTTTTTT
TRBV6-5,.,TRBJ1-3,TRBD1,CASRRSRGTGNTIYF,TGTGCCAGCAGGAGATCCAGGGGGACCGGAAACACCATATATTTT
TRBV5-1,.,TRBJ2-5,TRBD2,CASSNGGFGETQYF,TGCGCCAGCAGCAACGGGGGGTTTGGGGAGACCCAGTACTTC
TRBV6-5,once,TRBJ1-3,TRBD1,CASSYMDRGRRNTIYF,TGTGCCAGCAGTTACATGGACAGGGGACGACGGAACACCATATATTTT
TRBV6-1,.,TRBJ1-4,.,CASSEQATTNEKLFF,TGTGCCAGCAGTGAACAGGCTACAACTAATGAAAAACTGTTTTTT
TRBV7-3,.,TRBJ2-5,TRBD2,CASSPGGGETQYF,TGTGCCAGCAGCCCGGGGGGGGGAGAGACCCAGTACTTC
TRBV6-1,.,TRBJ2-7,TRBD1,CASSEAIGQGGTYEQYF,TGTGCCAGCAGTGAAGCCATCGGACAGGGAGGTACCTACGAGCAGTACTTC
TRBV3-1/TRBV3-2,many,TRBJ1-6,.,CASSPTWRGDSPLHF,TGTGCCAGCAGCCCGACGTGGAGGGGCGATTCACCCCTCCACTTT
TRBV7-2,.,TRBJ2-2,TRBD1,CASSPQGAQAGGELFF,TGTGCCAGCAGCCCACAGGGGGCACAAGCGGGAGGGGAGCTGTTTTTT
TRBV18,.,TRBJ1-1,.,CASSRGGGQNTEAFF,TGTGCCAGCTCCCGAGGGGGTGGTCAGAACACTGAAGCTTTCTTT
TRBV27,.,TRBJ2-2,.,CASSLYPLGSTGELFF,TGTGCCAGCAGTTTATACCCCCTAGGCAGCACCGGGGAGCTGTTTTTT
TRBV19,.,TRBJ2-2,TRBD1,CASSKDRVTGELFF,TGTGCCAGTAGCAAGGACAGGGTCACCGGGGAGCTGTTTTTT
TRBV6-5,once,TRBJ1-3,TRBD1,CASSRTGFGNTIYF,TGTGCCAGCAGCCGGACAGGGTTTGGAAACACCATATATTTT
TRBV5-1,.,TRBJ2-3,.,CASSLARLGTDTQYF,TGCGCCAGCAGCTTGGCTCGACTAGGAACAGATACGCAGTATTTT
TRBV20-1,.,TRBJ2-1,TRBD2,CSASLASGGASYNEQFF,TGCAGTGCTAGTTTGGCTAGCGGGGGGGCGTCCTACAATGAGCAGTTCTTC
TRBV29-1,once,TRBJ1-1,.,CSVASPNMNTEAFF,TGCAGCGTCGCTTCCCCTAATATGAACACTGAAGCTTTCTTT
TRBV30,.,TRBJ2-3,.,CAWLSDTQYF,TGTGCCTGGCTCTCAGATACGCAGTATTTT
TRBV28,.,TRBJ1-5,TRBD1,CASRGQQEMPQHF,TGTGCCAGCAGGGGACAGCAAGAAATGCCCCAGCATTTT
TRBV28,.,TRBJ1-6,.,CASRSRQGSNSPLHF,TGTGCCAGCAGATCGCGGCAGGGAAGTAATTCACCCCTCCACTTT
TRBV2,.,TRBJ1-2,.,CASKNNRQANYGYTF,TGTGCCAGCAAAAATAATCGACAGGCCAACTATGGCTACACCTTC
TRBV13,.,TRBJ1-2,TRBD1,CASSSGTGGDGYTF,TGTGCCAGCAGCTCCGGGACAGGGGGAGATGGCTACACCTTC
TRBV19,.,TRBJ1-1,.,CASRTTGYTEAFF,TGTGCCAGTAGGACAACAGGGTACACTGAAGCTTTCTTT
TRBV7-3,.,TRBJ2-1,TRBD2,CASSPLAGGNFNEQFF,TGTGCCAGCAGCCCATTAGCGGGGGGCAACTTCAATGAGCAGTTCTTC